The 13 T cell receptor beta chains presented below share a single source sample, sequenced in a study of T cell responses to AZD1222 COVID-19 vaccine. Sequenced by immunoSEQ multiplex PCR; TCRdb stores in-frame clones only, minus some. The repertoire holds approximately 97,000 clones, with more than 70% as singletons. The material sequenced was peripheral blood, taken on day 0 of AZD1222 vaccination. The receptors were gathered from an adult in good health.

This clone was seen a single time. The V and J genes are TRBV6-2 or TRBV6-3 and TRBJ1-5, with D maybe TRBD1 (6 bases). V shed 6 bases and J shed 5 bases, with 23 bases lying between them. Germline lookup yields CDR1 MNHEY and CDR2 SVGEGT. The CDR3 sequence is 17 residues long. The CDR3 protein is CASSRLGQKVTHQPQHF. CDR3 bases: TGTGCCAGCAGCCGATTAGGACAGAAAGTAACTCATCAGCCCCAGCATTTT.

The chain uses TRBV24-1 and TRBJ2-3, with 9 bases aligning to TRBD1. Per the germline V gene, CDR1 is KGHDR and CDR2 is SFDVKD. This CDR3 spans 15 amino acids. Losses at the gene ends were 4 bases for V and 4 bases for J; bases not matched to a gene: 5. The CDR3 protein is CATSDSGQGSDTQYF. The CDR3 DNA follows: TGTGCCACCAGTGACTCGGGACAGGGCTCAGATACGCAGTATTTT.

The chain recombines TRBV28 with TRBJ1-2; D may be TRBD1 (5 bases). Deletions cut 3 bases from V and 7 bases from J, with 18 bases between. Germline CDR1 is MDHEN and CDR2 is SYDVKM. CDR3 length: 15 amino acids. The CDR3 DNA follows: TGTGCCAGCAGTTTGTCCGATCCAGGGAGGCGTGGCTACACCTTC. Residues: CASSLSDPGRRGYTF.

This clone was seen just once. The V call is TRBV5-1, the J call TRBJ2-5; TRBD1 agrees at 8 bases. V lost 4 bases, J lost 5 bases, and 7 bases stayed unmatched. Germline assignment: CDR1 SGHRS and CDR2 YFSETQ. The length of the CDR3 is 14 residues. The CDR3: CASSAQQGGETQYF. CDR3 nucleotides: TGCGCCAGCAGCGCCCAACAGGGGGGCGAGACCCAGTACTTC. The full variable domain, its missing parts supplied by reference TRBV5-1 and TRBJ2-5, is KAGVTQTPRYLIKTRGQQVTLSCSPISGHRSVSWYQQTPGQGLQFLFEYFSETQRNKGNFPGRFSGRQFSNSRSEMNVSTLELGDSALYLCASSAQQGGETQYFGPGTRLLVL.

The chain combines TRBV29-1 with TRBJ2-1; the D is unclear. Germline loops: CDR1 SQVTM, CDR2 ANQGSEA. Trimming shortened V by 1 base and J by 1 base, and 8 bases separated the two germline ends. This CDR3 spans 14 amino acids. Here the CDR3 DNA reads TGCAGCGTTGAAGTAAGGAAGTCCTACAATGAGCAGTTCTTC. Its protein product is CSVEVRKSYNEQFF.

This sequence joins TRBV2 and TRBJ1-4; D is perhaps TRBD1 (5 bases). Per germline, CDR1 SNHLY and CDR2 FYNNEI. Trimming pared 7 bases from V and 7 bases from J, leaving 19 bases between. The CDR3 length is 15 residues. The CDR3 spells CASIKVGTGGEKLFF. The CDR3, as DNA: TGTGCCAGCATAAAGGTCGGGACTGGCGGTGAAAAACTGTTTTTT.

The chain links TRBV11-3 to TRBJ1-2; perhaps TRBD1 as D (5 bases). Germline lookup yields CDR1 SGHNT and CDR2 YENEEA. Trimming pared 5 bases from V and 2 bases from J, leaving 12 bases between. The CDR3 covers 14 residues. CDR3 protein: CASSPDNSNYGYTF. The DNA for the CDR3 is TGTGCCAGCAGCCCGGACAACTCGAACTATGGCTACACCTTC. Filled out from reference TRBV11-3 and TRBJ1-2, the complete variable domain reads EAGVVQSPRYKIIEKKQPVAFWCNPISGHNTLYWYLQNLGQGPELLIRYENEEAVDDSQLPKDRFSAERLKGVDSTLKIQPAELGDSAVYLCASSPDNSNYGYTFGSGTRLTVV.

The J gene is TRBJ2-2, the V gene TRBV18; TRBD1 matches 7 bases. This CDR3 has 16 residues. Germline CDR1 and CDR2: KGHSH and LQKENI. V lost 1 base and J lost 5; bases outside the gene matches: 7. CDR3 protein: CASSPLGDSLTGELFF. CDR3 nucleotide sequence: TGTGCCAGCTCACCACTAGGGGACAGCTTAACCGGGGAGCTGTTTTTT. Complete variable domain (other parts from reference TRBV18 and TRBJ2-2): NAGVMQNPRHLVRRRGQEARLRCSPMKGHSHVYWYRQLPEEGLKFMVYLQKENIIDESGMPKERFSAEFPKEGPSILRIQQVVRGDSAAYFCASSPLGDSLTGELFFGEGSRLTVL.

The J gene is TRBJ2-4, the V gene TRBV28; TRBD1 matches at 8 bases. The germline V gene has CDR1 MDHEN and CDR2 SYDVKM. V lost 5 bases and J lost 0; bases outside the gene matches: 6. The CDR3 is 16 residues long. This CDR3 reads CASSKDRAIAKNIQYF. As DNA, the CDR3 is TGTGCCAGCAGTAAGGACAGGGCCATAGCCAAAAACATTCAGTACTTC.

The V and J genes are TRBV7-2 and TRBJ1-1, with D perhaps matching TRBD1 (5 bases). CDR1 SGHTA and CDR2 FQGNSA come from the germline V gene. This CDR3 is 14 amino acids long. Trimming left V 2 bases short and J 5 bases short, with 12 bases between. Here the CDR3 DNA reads TGTGCCAGCAGCTTATTGGGGGGTCGAACTGAAGCTTTCTTT. Translation gives CASSLLGGRTEAFF.

The chain couples TRBV9 to TRBJ2-5; a weak D match, TRBD2 (5 bases). Germline values: CDR1 SGDLS, CDR2 YYNGEE. Trimming took off 3 bases at V and 1 base at J, with 7 bases between the two ends. The CDR3 sequence is 13 residues long. CDR3 DNA: TGTGCCAGCAGCGCCCGGGGCCAAGAGACCCAGTACTTC. As protein: CASSARGQETQYF.

The chain combines TRBV10-3 with TRBJ2-5; D is undetermined. This CDR3 region has 11 residues. CDR1 is ENHRY and CDR2 is SYGVKD in the germline V gene. Trimming removed 6 bases from V and 4 bases from J, with 6 bases in between. CDR3 protein: CAIRGGETQYF. Written as DNA, the CDR3 is TGTGCCATCAGGGGTGGAGAGACCCAGTACTTC.

This clone was detected only a few times. In DNA, the CDR3 is TGCAGCGTCCATCCCACTAGTTCCGGGGAGCTGTTTTTT. Its translation: CSVHPTSSGELFF. The chain couples TRBV29-1 to TRBJ2-2; D might be TRBD2 (5 bases). CDR3 length equals 13 residues. V was shortened by 6 bases and J by 6 bases, with 14 bases between the two germline ends. Germline V gene lookup returns CDR1 SQVTM and CDR2 ANQGSEA.